This TCR beta chain was captured by sequencing in a study of T cell responses to AZD1222 COVID-19 vaccine. Study as a whole: Pooled in the analysis were second doses at about 4 or about 12 weeks. Notes on the study in general: The donor group comprised mostly white British people and more females; the analysis possibly underestimated clonal diversity. Close to half of all spike-specific TCRs reportedly target regions of the variants that are unmutated.

V was pared by 5 bases and J by 13 bases, with 3 bases of the junction left unmatched. This CDR3 is 10 amino acids long. Germline CDR1 MNHEY, CDR2 SMNVEV (reference sequence). With regard to this clone: Its antigen is as yet unknown.

Some clones are missing from TCRdb's copy, which holds only in-frame ones; the method was immunoSEQ multiplex PCR. The repertoire has around 120,000 clones, 80% to 90% of them found once; the top ten carry about 8.8%. The V gene is TRBV27, the J gene TRBJ1-2; TRBD1 agrees at 8 bases. The material was peripheral blood, obtained on day 0 of AZD1222 vaccination. The receptor's source is an adult in good health. CDR3 amino acids: CASSRTGFTF. CDR3 nucleotides: TGTGCCAGCAGTCGGACAGGGTTCACCTTC.